This TCR beta chain comes out of a study of T-cell reconstitution after alpha-beta-depleted transplantation in children. Study outcomes and limitations: By about two months after transplant, alpha-beta T cells reportedly arose from several hundred graft clones that had expanded. It was newly produced T cells that mostly accounted for T-cell counts and diversity one year after transplant. Recipient T cells and thymic progenitors that survived were the source of the high TCRbeta diversity seen at day 60 in some patients.

Preparation of the TCRbeta library was carried out with unique molecular identifiers. TCRdb re-called the PCR reads with MiXCR, one entry per CDR3 protein. This table holds some 830,000 distinct CDR3 sequences, around 15% found once. Points on this clonotype: As yet, its antigen is unknown.

The germline gives CDR1 MGHRA, CDR2 YSYEKL. This CDR3 contains 16 residues. Between the trimmed V and J ends, which lost 0 bases and 6 bases, there was a span of 18 bases. The sequence was collected from a male patient under 18 who had a stem cell transplant for acute lymphoblastic leukemia, so the T cells may come from the graft donor. J is TRBJ2-7 and V is TRBV4-1, with D unresolved. The sample in question was PBMCs, mostly from graft donor cells, obtained 360 days after TCRalphabeta/CD19-depleted stem cell transplant. The CDR3 protein is CASSQDTPIRALEQYF. The CDR3 DNA follows: TGCGCCAGCAGCCAAGACACACCCATAAGGGCCCTCGAGCAGTACTTC.